This T cell receptor (beta chain) was identified during a study of T cell changes during pregnancy in multiple sclerosis. There are 14 residues in the CDR3. Unmatched junction bases numbered 4, after V lost 3 bases and J lost 8 bases. The V gene's germline CDR1 is SGHVS and CDR2 FNYEAQ. Only in-frame clones appear in the TCRdb table, and some are missing; sequencing was by immunoSEQ multiplex PCR. The sample holds over 70,000 clones, around 92% seen once. This clone was seen only once. Sequenced here: peripheral blood, sampled in the third trimester of pregnancy. This sequence joins TRBV7-6 and TRBJ1-4; 9 bases are a match to TRBD1. The TCR originated in a female donor in good health, enrolled as a control in a pregnancy study. CDR3 in amino acids: CASSFGQGLEKLFF. As DNA, the CDR3 is TGTGCCAGCAGCTTCGGACAGGGGCTAGAAAAACTGTTTTTT.